This T cell receptor beta chain was identified during a study of cytomegalovirus exposure and HLA in healthy donors. Study-wide findings and caveats: Later examination showed HLA-associated TCR beta chains had greater clonal expansion than equally common others. It is likely that the observed cluster of highly shared sequence variants was a sequencing artifact. A later analysis linked a missense variant in DCLRE1C to the trimming of TCR beta V and J genes. It was confirmed in vitro that a few of the CMV-associated chains were specific for CMV antigens.

As regards this clone: Its cognate antigen is unknown.

This PCR relied on a set of 60 Vbeta primers and 13 Jbeta primers. Clones were sequenced by immunoSEQ multiplex PCR, and TCRdb holds only the in-frame ones, with some missing. In the table there are approximately 150,000 clones, under 90% of which are singletons. Trimming took 3 bases from V and 4 from J; bases not matched to a gene: 5. The CDR3 contains 14 residues. Germline V gene data show CDR1 as GTSNPN and CDR2 as SVGIG (reference sequence). The material sequenced was PBMCs. This sequence originates from a young man in good health and CMV-seronegative. The gene calls are TRBV30 and TRBJ2-2; 7 bases match TRBD1. CDR3 loop: CAWRQAGGTGELFF. In nucleotides, the CDR3 is TGTGCCTGGAGGCAAGCAGGGGGCACCGGGGAGCTGTTTTTT.